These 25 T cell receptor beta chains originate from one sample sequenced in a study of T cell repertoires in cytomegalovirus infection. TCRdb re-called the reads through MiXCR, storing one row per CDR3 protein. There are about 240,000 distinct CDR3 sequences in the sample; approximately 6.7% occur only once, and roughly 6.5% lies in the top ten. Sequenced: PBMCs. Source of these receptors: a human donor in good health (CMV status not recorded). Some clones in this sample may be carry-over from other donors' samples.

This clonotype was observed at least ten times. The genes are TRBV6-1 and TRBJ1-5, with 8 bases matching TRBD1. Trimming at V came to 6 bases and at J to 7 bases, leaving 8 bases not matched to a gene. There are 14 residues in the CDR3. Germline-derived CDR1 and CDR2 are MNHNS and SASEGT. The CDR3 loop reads CASRSGQGGQPQHF. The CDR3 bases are TGTGCCAGCAGAAGCGGACAGGGAGGCCAGCCCCAGCATTTT.

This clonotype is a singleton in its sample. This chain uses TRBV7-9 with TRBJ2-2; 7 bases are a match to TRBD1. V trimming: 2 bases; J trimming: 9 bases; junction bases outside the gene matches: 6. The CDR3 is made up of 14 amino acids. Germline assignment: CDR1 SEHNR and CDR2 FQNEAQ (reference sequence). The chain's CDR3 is CASSLIQGTRELFF. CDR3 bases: TGTGCCAGCAGCTTAATACAGGGGACCAGGGAGCTGTTTTTT.

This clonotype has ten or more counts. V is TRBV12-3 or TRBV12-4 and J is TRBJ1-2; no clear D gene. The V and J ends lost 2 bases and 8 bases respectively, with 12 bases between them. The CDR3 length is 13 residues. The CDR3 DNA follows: TGTGCCAGCAGTTTATCGGGTATTCCGGGCTACACCTTC. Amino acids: CASSLSGIPGYTF.

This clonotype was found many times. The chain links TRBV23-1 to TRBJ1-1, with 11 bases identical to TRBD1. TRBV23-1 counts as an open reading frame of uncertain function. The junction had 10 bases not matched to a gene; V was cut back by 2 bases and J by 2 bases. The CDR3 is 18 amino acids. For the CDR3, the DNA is TGCGCCAGCAGTCAACGTCAGCCGGGACAGGGGGACAACACTGAAGCTTTCTTT. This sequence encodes CASSQRQPGQGDNTEAFF.

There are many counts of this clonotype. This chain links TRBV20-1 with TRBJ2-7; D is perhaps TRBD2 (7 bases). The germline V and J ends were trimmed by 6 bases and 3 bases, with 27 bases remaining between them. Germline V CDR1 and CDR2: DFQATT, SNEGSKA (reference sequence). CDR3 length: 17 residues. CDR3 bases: TGCAGTGCACTGGGTGGGGGGGCTAGTTCCATGGGCTACGAGCAGTACTTC. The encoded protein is CSALGGGASSMGYEQYF.

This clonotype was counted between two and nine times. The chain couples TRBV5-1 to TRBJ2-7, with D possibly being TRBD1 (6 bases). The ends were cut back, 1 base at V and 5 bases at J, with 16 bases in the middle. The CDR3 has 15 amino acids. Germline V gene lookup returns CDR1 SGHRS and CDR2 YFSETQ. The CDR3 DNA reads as TGCGCCAGCAGCTTGCCATCAGGGGCCGGGAACGAGCAGTACTTC. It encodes CASSLPSGAGNEQYF.

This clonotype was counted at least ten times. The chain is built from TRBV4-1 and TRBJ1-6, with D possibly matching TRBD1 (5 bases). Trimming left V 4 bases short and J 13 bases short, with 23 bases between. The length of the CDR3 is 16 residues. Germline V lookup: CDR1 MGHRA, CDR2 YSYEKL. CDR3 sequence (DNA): TGCGCCAGCAGCCCCGACTATGGCAGGGCCGGGCTCCCCCTCCACTTT. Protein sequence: CASSPDYGRAGLPLHF.

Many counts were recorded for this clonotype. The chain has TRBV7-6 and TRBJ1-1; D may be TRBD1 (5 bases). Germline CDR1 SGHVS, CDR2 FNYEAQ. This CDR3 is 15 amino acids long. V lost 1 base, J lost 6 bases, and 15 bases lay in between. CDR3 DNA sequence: TGTGCCAGCAGCTTAGTGGGTATCGGGGCGTCTGAAGCTTTCTTT. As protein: CASSLVGIGASEAFF.

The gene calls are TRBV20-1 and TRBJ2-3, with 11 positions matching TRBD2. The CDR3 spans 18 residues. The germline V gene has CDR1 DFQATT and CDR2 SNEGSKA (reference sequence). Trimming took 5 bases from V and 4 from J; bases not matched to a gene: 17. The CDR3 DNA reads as TGCAGTGCTCCGCTAGCGGGGGGCACAGCGAGGCGGGCAGATACGCAGTATTTT. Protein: CSAPLAGGTARRADTQYF.

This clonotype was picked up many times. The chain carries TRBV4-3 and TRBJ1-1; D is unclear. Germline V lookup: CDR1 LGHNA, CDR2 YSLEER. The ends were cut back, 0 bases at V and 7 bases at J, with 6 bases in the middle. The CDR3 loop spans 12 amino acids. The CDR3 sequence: CASSQEGDEAFF. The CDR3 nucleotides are TGCGCCAGCAGCCAAGAGGGCGATGAAGCTTTCTTT.

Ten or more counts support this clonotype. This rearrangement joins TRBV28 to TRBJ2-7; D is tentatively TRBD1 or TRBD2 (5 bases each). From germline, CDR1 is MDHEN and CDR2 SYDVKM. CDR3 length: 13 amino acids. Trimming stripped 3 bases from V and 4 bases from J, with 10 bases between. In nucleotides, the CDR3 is TGTGCCAGCAGTTTGGGGGTCTCTTACGAGCAGTACTTC. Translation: CASSLGVSYEQYF.

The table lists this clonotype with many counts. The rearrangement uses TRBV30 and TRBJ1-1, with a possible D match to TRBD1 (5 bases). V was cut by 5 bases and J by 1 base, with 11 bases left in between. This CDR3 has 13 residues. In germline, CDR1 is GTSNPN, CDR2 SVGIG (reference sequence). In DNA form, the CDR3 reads TGTGCCTGGGACCGACAGCCGAACACTGAAGCTTTCTTT. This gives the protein CAWDRQPNTEAFF.

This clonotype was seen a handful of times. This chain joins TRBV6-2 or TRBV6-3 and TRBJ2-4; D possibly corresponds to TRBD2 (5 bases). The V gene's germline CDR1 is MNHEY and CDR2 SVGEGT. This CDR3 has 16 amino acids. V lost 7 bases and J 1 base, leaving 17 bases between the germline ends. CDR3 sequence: CASKVKSGVAKNIQYF. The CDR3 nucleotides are TGTGCCAGCAAAGTAAAATCCGGGGTCGCCAAAAACATTCAGTACTTC.

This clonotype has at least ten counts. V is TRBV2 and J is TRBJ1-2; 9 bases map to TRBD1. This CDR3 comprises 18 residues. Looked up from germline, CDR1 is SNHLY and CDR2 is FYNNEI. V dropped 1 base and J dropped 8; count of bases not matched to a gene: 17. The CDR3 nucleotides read TGTGCCAGCAGTGAAGTAGCCCCGGGACAGGGATCCCTCGGGGGCTACACCTTC. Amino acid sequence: CASSEVAPGQGSLGGYTF. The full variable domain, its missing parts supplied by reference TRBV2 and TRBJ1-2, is EPEVTQTPSHQVTQMGQEVILRCVPISNHLYFYWYRQILGQKVEFLVSFYNNEISEKSEIFDDQFSVERPDGSNFTLKIRSTKLEDSAMYFCASSEVAPGQGSLGGYTFGSGTRLTVV.

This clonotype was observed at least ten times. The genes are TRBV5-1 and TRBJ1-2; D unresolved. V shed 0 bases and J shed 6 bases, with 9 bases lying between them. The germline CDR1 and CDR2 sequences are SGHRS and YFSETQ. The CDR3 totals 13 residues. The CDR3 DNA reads TGCGCCAGCAGCTTGGTCGGGCCCGATGGCTACACCTTC. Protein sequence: CASSLVGPDGYTF.

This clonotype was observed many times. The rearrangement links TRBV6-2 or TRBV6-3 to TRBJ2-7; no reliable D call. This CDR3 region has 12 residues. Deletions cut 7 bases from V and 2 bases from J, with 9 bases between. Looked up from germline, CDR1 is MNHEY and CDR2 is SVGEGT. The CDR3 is CASKDHPYEQYF. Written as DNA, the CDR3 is TGTGCCAGCAAGGACCATCCCTACGAGCAGTACTTC.

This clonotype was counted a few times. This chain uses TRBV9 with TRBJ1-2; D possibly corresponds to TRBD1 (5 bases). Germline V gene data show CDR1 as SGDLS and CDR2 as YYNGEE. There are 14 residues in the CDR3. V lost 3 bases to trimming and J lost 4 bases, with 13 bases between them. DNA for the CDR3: TGTGCCAGCAGCGACCCAGGACATGCCTATGGCTACACCTTC. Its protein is CASSDPGHAYGYTF.

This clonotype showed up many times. This CDR3 is CSVSPRLNTEAFF. CDR3 in DNA: TGCAGCGTCTCCCCCCGGCTGAACACTGAAGCTTTCTTT. The rearrangement links TRBV29-1 to TRBJ1-1, with D hard to call. V was pared by 6 bases and J by 0 bases, with 11 bases between. CDR1 and CDR2 (germline): SQVTM, ANQGSEA. The CDR3 is 13 residues long.

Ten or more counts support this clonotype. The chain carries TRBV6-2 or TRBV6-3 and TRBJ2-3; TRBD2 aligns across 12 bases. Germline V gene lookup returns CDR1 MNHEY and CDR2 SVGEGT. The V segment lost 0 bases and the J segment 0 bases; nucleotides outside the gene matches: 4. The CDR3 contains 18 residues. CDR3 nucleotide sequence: TGTGCCAGCAGTTACTCCGGGACTAGCGGGTATAGCACAGATACGCAGTATTTT. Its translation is CASSYSGTSGYSTDTQYF.

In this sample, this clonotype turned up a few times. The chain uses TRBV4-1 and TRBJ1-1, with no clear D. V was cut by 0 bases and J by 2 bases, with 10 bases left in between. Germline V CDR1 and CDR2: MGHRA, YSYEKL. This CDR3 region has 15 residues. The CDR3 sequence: CASSQERGRNTEAFF. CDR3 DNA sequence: TGCGCCAGCAGCCAAGAGCGGGGTCGAAACACTGAAGCTTTCTTT.

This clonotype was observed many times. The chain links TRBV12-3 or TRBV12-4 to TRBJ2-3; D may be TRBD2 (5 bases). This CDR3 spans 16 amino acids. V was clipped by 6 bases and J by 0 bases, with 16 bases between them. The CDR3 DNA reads TGTGCCAGCAGCCCCGGACTTACATCTAGCACAGATACGCAGTATTTT. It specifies CASSPGLTSSTDTQYF.

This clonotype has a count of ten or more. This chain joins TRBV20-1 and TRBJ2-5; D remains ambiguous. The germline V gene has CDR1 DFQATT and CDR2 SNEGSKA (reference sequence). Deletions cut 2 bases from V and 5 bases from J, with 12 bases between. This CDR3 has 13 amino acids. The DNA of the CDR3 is TGCAGTGCTAGAAAAGGGAAGAGGGAGACCCAGTACTTC. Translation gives CSARKGKRETQYF.

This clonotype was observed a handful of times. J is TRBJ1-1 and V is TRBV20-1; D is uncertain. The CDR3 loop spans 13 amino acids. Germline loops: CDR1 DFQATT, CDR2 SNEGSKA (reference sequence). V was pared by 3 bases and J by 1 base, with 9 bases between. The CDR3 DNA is TGCAGTGCTAGGGGAGAGCAGAACACTGAAGCTTTCTTT. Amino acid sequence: CSARGEQNTEAFF.

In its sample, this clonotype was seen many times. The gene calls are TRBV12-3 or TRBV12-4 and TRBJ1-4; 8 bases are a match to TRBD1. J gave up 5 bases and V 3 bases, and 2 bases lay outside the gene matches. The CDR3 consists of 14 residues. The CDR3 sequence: CASSFDRGNEKLFF. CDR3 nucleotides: TGTGCCAGCAGTTTCGACAGGGGAAATGAAAAACTGTTTTTT.

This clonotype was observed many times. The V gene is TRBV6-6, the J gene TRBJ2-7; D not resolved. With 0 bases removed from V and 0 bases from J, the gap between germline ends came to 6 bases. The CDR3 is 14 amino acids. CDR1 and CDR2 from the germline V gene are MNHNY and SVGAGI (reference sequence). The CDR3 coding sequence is TGTGCCAGCAGTTACTCCGGGCACTCCTACGAGCAGTACTTC. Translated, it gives CASSYSGHSYEQYF.